This passage covers 30 T cell receptor beta chains from one sample sequenced in a study of T-cell memory formation after mild COVID-19. TCRdb re-called the 5' RACE reads through MiXCR, storing one row per CDR3 protein. The table includes around 500,000 distinct CDR3 sequences, about 20% detected once. Source material: PBMCs or a T cell subset sorted from them (not recorded which). These receptor sequences come from an adult woman who had mild COVID-19 (a few samples of this study predate the infection). Cell type and time point are not known.

This clonotype was counted at least ten times. The chain recombines TRBV7-2 with TRBJ2-1; 13 bases map to TRBD2. This CDR3 has 18 amino acids. Germline V CDR1 and CDR2: SGHTA, FQGNSA. J gave up 3 bases and V 1 base, and 6 bases lay outside the gene matches. CDR3 amino acids: CASSLELAGGLGYNEQFF. The CDR3 DNA sequence: TGTGCCAGCAGCTTAGAACTAGCGGGAGGGCTGGGCTACAATGAGCAGTTCTTC.

The V gene is TRBV6-1, the J gene TRBJ2-1, with TRBD1 matching over 10 bases. The junction had 9 bases not matched to a gene; V was cut back by 4 bases and J by 6 bases. CDR1 is MNHNS and CDR2 is SASEGT in the germline V gene. The CDR3 is 16 amino acids. In nucleotides, the CDR3 is TGTGCCAGCAGTGCCCCGGGACAGGGGCGTTCCAATGAGCAGTTCTTC. This encodes CASSAPGQGRSNEQFF.

This clonotype was seen only a few times. The chain is built from TRBV12-3 or TRBV12-4 and TRBJ2-5, with 7 nucleotides matching TRBD1. V shed 4 bases, J shed 5 bases, and the junction held 7 bases outside the gene matches. CDR3 length equals 14 residues. The CDR3 DNA is TGTGCCAGCAGTTCTAGAGGGGGCTGGGAGACCCAGTACTTC. Protein sequence: CASSSRGGWETQYF.

This clonotype was counted a few times. The chain couples TRBV6-2 or TRBV6-3 to TRBJ2-7; the D gene is possibly TRBD1 (6 bases). Trimming took 2 bases from V and 3 from J, leaving 14 bases between them. This CDR3 spans 15 amino acids. Germline assignment: CDR1 MNHEY and CDR2 SVGEGT. CDR3 in amino acids: CASSYNRGQNYEQYF. CDR3 coding DNA: TGTGCCAGCAGTTACAATAGGGGACAAAACTACGAGCAGTACTTC.

The chain recombines TRBV5-1 with TRBJ2-7, with 8 positions matching TRBD2. Germline CDR1 reads SGHRS; CDR2 reads YFSETQ. Trimming took 4 bases from V and 6 from J; bases not matched to a gene: 9. The CDR3 is 14 residues long. The CDR3: CASSPSGSSLEQYF. The CDR3 DNA reads as TGCGCCAGCAGCCCAAGCGGGAGCTCCCTCGAGCAGTACTTC. Variable domain in full (rest from reference TRBV5-1 and TRBJ2-7): KAGVTQTPRYLIKTRGQQVTLSCSPISGHRSVSWYQQTPGQGLQFLFEYFSETQRNKGNFPGRFSGRQFSNSRSEMNVSTLELGDSALYLCASSPSGSSLEQYFGPGTRLTVT.

This sequence joins TRBV5-6 and TRBJ2-7, with 12 bases that match TRBD1. With V trimmed by 3 bases and J by 2 bases, 6 bases remained unmatched. This CDR3 is 16 amino acids long. CDR1 SGHDT and CDR2 YYEEEE come from the germline V gene. The DNA for the CDR3 is TGTGCCAGCAGCTACTCCGGGACAGGGGGCCCCTACGAGCAGTACTTC. Translated, it gives CASSYSGTGGPYEQYF. The full variable domain, with the rest looked up from reference TRBV5-6 and TRBJ2-7, is DAGVTQSPTHLIKTRGQQVTLRCSPKSGHDTVSWYQQALGQGPQFIFQYYEEEERQRGNFPDRFSGHQFPNYSSELNVNALLLGDSALYLCASSYSGTGGPYEQYFGPGTRLTVT.

The CDR3 DNA reads TGCAGTGCTAGAGTCCCACAGGGTTTCGTCAATGAGCAGTTCTTC. It is translated as CSARVPQGFVNEQFF. V and J are TRBV20-1 and TRBJ2-1; TRBD1 might be the D (6 bases). CDR1 and CDR2 (germline): DFQATT, SNEGSKA (reference sequence). The CDR3 covers 15 residues. Trimming stripped 1 base from V and 6 bases from J, with 16 bases between.

This rearrangement joins TRBV9 to TRBJ1-1; D is unresolved. Trimming cost V 0 bases and J 1 base, with 4 bases left between them. The V gene's germline CDR1 is SGDLS and CDR2 YYNGEE. There are 13 residues in the CDR3. This CDR3 is CASSVVPNTEAFF. The CDR3 DNA follows: TGTGCCAGCAGCGTAGTCCCGAACACTGAAGCTTTCTTT.

This clonotype appeared a few times. The rearrangement links TRBV12-3 or TRBV12-4 to TRBJ1-1; a possible D gene is TRBD1 (6 bases). Trimming took off 2 bases at V and 5 bases at J, with 15 bases between the two ends. The CDR3 spans 15 residues. CDR3 sequence reads: CASSLQGLGLTEAFF. In DNA, the CDR3 is TGTGCCAGCAGTTTACAGGGGTTGGGTTTAACTGAAGCTTTCTTT.

The chain carries TRBV19 and TRBJ1-4; D is perhaps TRBD1 (5 bases). V was cut by 5 bases and J by 6 bases, with 16 bases left in between. Germline CDR1 LNHDA, CDR2 SQIVND (reference sequence). The length of the CDR3 is 15 residues. CDR3 sequence: CASSPSGTPYEKLFF. For the CDR3, the DNA is TGTGCCAGTAGTCCGTCGGGGACCCCCTATGAAAAACTGTTTTTT.

V gene TRBV29-1 combines with J gene TRBJ1-1; TRBD1 matches 9 bases. CDR1 and CDR2 from the germline V gene are SQVTM and ANQGSEA. CDR3 length: 12 amino acids. J gave up 7 bases and V 8 bases, and 8 bases lay outside the gene matches. CDR3 amino acids: CSLGQGSGEAFF. The DNA for the CDR3 is TGCAGCTTGGGACAGGGATCGGGTGAAGCTTTCTTT.

The genes are TRBV12-3 or TRBV12-4 and TRBJ1-5; possibly TRBD1 for D (5 bases). Trimming removed 5 bases at V and 1 base at J, with 9 bases between. The CDR3 has 14 residues. CDR3 residues: CASSPWGSNQPQHF. CDR3 sequence (DNA): TGTGCCAGCAGTCCCTGGGGGAGCAATCAGCCCCAGCATTTT.

This clonotype was counted between two and nine times. The chain combines TRBV7-8 with TRBJ2-7; 11 bases are a match to TRBD2. The V gene end was trimmed by 4 bases and the J gene end by 4 bases; junction bases not matched to a gene: 9. The CDR3 consists of 16 residues. Germline V lookup: CDR1 SGHVS, CDR2 FQNEAQ. The CDR3 loop is CASSSPLAGGSYEQYF. CDR3 coding DNA: TGTGCCAGCAGCTCGCCCCTAGCGGGAGGATCTTACGAGCAGTACTTC.

The rearrangement joins TRBV7-2 to TRBJ1-5; D perhaps matches TRBD1 (6 bases). CDR1 SGHTA and CDR2 FQGNSA come from the germline V gene. The CDR3 has 15 residues. The V and J ends lost 1 base and 3 bases respectively, with 10 bases between them. The CDR3 reads CASSLGGQSNQPQHF. CDR3 in DNA: TGTGCCAGCAGCTTAGGCGGACAGTCCAATCAGCCCCAGCATTTT.

This clonotype has more than one count but fewer than ten. The V call is TRBV11-2, the J call TRBJ2-3, with D maybe TRBD2 (5 bases). Trimming removed 5 bases from V and 2 bases from J, with 14 bases in between. The CDR3 spans 15 residues. The germline V gene encodes CDR1 SGHAT and CDR2 FQNNGV. DNA for the CDR3: TGTGCCAGCAGCCCGGGGAACACCCCCACAGATACGCAGTATTTT. Residues: CASSPGNTPTDTQYF.

The gene calls are TRBV3-1 and TRBJ2-2, with 8 bases aligning to TRBD1. J was trimmed by 3 bases and V by 7 bases; bases with no gene match: 4. Germline CDR1 and CDR2: LGHDT and YNNKEL (reference sequence). The CDR3 runs 14 residues. This CDR3 is CASMNRGYTGELFF. The CDR3 DNA is TGTGCCAGCATGAACAGGGGGTACACCGGGGAGCTGTTTTTT.

This CDR3 reads CASRNDRESQYF. The CDR3 bases are TGTGCCAGCAGAAATGACAGGGAATCGCAGTATTTT. The chain uses TRBV12-3 or TRBV12-4 and TRBJ2-3, with TRBD1 identical over 7 bases. This CDR3 contains 12 residues. V shed 6 bases and J 10 bases; nucleotides not matched to a gene: 7.

This chain connects TRBV21-1 to TRBJ2-7; the tabulated D call, TRBD1, remains unverified against the DNA. TRBV21-1 is marked as a pseudogene. This CDR3 has 10 residues. The CDR3 nucleotides read TGTGCCGGGGGACCTTACGAGCAGTACTTC. Translation gives CAGGPYEQYF.

This chain joins TRBV3-1 and TRBJ2-1, with TRBD1 matching 9 bases. The CDR3 contains 15 residues. CDR1 is LGHDT, CDR2 YNNKEL, per germline (reference sequence). The V segment lost 4 bases and the J segment 5 bases; nucleotides outside the gene matches: 6. The CDR3 spells CASSLRQGVNNEQFF. CDR3 nucleotides: TGTGCCAGCAGCCTACGACAGGGGGTCAACAATGAGCAGTTCTTC.

This clonotype occurred once. The CDR3 protein is CAWTGGEAISYEQYF. CDR3 sequence (DNA): TGTGCCTGGACGGGGGGGGAAGCGATCTCCTACGAGCAGTACTTC. The chain joins TRBV30 to TRBJ2-7; TRBD2 matches at 8 bases. The V segment lost 4 bases and the J segment 0 bases; nucleotides outside the gene matches: 8. Germline loops: CDR1 GTSNPN, CDR2 SVGIG (reference sequence). The CDR3 is made up of 15 amino acids.

The J gene is TRBJ1-1, the V gene TRBV6-2 or TRBV6-3; unclear D gene. The length of the CDR3 is 14 residues. Germline V gene data show CDR1 as MNHEY and CDR2 as SVGEGT. Trimming left V 0 bases short and J 6 bases short, with 11 bases between. The CDR3 protein is CASSYSAAVPEAFF. CDR3 DNA sequence: TGTGCCAGCAGTTACTCGGCAGCCGTACCTGAAGCTTTCTTT.

This clonotype was observed many times. The chain joins TRBV6-5 to TRBJ2-3; D unclear. The ends were cut back, 2 bases at V and 3 bases at J, with 9 bases in the middle. Germline loops: CDR1 MNHEY, CDR2 SVGAGI. This CDR3 has 14 amino acids. CDR3 nucleotides: TGTGCCAGCAGTTACGAACAGACTACAGATACGCAGTATTTT. Its protein is CASSYEQTTDTQYF.

This clonotype was detected only a few times. V and J are TRBV7-2 and TRBJ2-7, with TRBD2 matching 8 bases. With 1 base clipped from V and 0 bases from J, the junction kept 2 bases outside the gene matches. The length of the CDR3 is 15 residues. The germline gives CDR1 SGHTA, CDR2 FQGNSA. The CDR3 DNA sequence: TGTGCCAGCAGCTTAGACCGGGGGGGCTCCTACGAGCAGTACTTC. Translated, it gives CASSLDRGGSYEQYF.

This clonotype was counted a few times. The J gene is TRBJ2-1, the V gene TRBV7-8; no clear D gene. This CDR3 region has 11 residues. Germline lookup yields CDR1 SGHVS and CDR2 FQNEAQ. The ends were cut back, 6 bases at V and 9 bases at J, with 9 bases in the middle. Written as DNA, the CDR3 is TGTGCCAGCAGAGTTGTTGGTGAGCAGTTCTTC. Translating gives CASRVVGEQFF.

This CDR3 is CASSSKIPGQGYNEQFF. CDR3 coding DNA: TGTGCCAGCAGCTCAAAAATACCGGGACAAGGGTACAATGAGCAGTTCTTC. V gene TRBV7-8 combines with J gene TRBJ2-1; D is perhaps TRBD1 (6 bases). Germline V CDR1 and CDR2: SGHVS, FQNEAQ. The CDR3 extends over 17 amino acids. V shed 4 bases and J shed 4 bases, with 20 bases lying between them.

This clonotype has a handful of counts. The chain combines TRBV7-2 with TRBJ1-2; no reliable D call. Trimming pared 7 bases from V and 6 bases from J, leaving 15 bases between. Germline lookup yields CDR1 SGHTA and CDR2 FQGNSA. This CDR3 comprises 13 residues. In DNA form, the CDR3 reads TGTGCCAGCACCCCCCCGGGAGGGAATGGCTACACCTTC. Amino acids: CASTPPGGNGYTF.

CDR3 protein: CASSELSGGADTQYF. DNA for the CDR3: TGTGCCAGCAGTGAACTGAGCGGGGGGGCAGATACGCAGTATTTT. V is TRBV6-1 and J is TRBJ2-3; 10 bases fit TRBD2. V shed 2 bases, J shed 4 bases, and the junction held 3 bases outside the gene matches. The CDR3 spans 15 residues. Germline lookup yields CDR1 MNHNS and CDR2 SASEGT.

On this clonotype: A read error is possible here, since a much larger clone lies one base away. The CDR3 end shows no conserved phenylalanine or tryptophan, and so a read error is likely. V usage is TRBV7-6 and J usage is TRBJ2-1; 9 nucleotides match TRBD2. V was pared by 1 base and J by 2 bases, with 6 bases of the junction left unmatched. Germline V gives CDR1 SGHVS, CDR2 FNYEAQ. There are 17 residues in the CDR3. CDR3 in amino acids: CASSLVSSGATYNEQFL. The CDR3 DNA reads TGTGCCAGCAGCTTAGTTTCTAGCGGGGCGACCTACAATGAGCAGTTCTTA.

This clonotype has more than one count but fewer than ten. This rearrangement joins TRBV7-8 to TRBJ2-3, with D possibly being TRBD1 or TRBD2 (6 bases each). Germline assignment: CDR1 SGHVS and CDR2 FQNEAQ. This CDR3 region has 17 residues. V lost 1 base and J lost 2, with 16 bases in between. As DNA, the CDR3 is TGTGCCAGCAGCTTAGTCGGTCGGGGGCCGAACACAGATACGCAGTATTTT. Encoded protein: CASSLVGRGPNTDTQYF.

This clonotype was picked up a small number of times. The V and J genes are TRBV6-6 and TRBJ1-2; 7 nucleotides line up with TRBD1. V was pared by 10 bases and J by 3 bases, with 8 bases of the junction left unmatched. The CDR3 is made up of 13 amino acids. Germline CDR1 MNHNY, CDR2 SVGAGI (reference sequence). CDR3 amino acids: CATAGTDYYGYTF. The CDR3 nucleotides are TGTGCCACCGCCGGGACAGACTACTATGGCTACACCTTC.